One sample yielded the 2 T cell receptor beta chains listed below, sequenced in a study of blood T cell repertoires in COVID-19. TCRdb keeps only in-frame clones here, not all; method: immunoSEQ multiplex PCR. The sample carries some 200,000 clones, approximately 86% recorded once. The sequenced sample consisted of peripheral blood. The source of these receptors is a man younger than 30 with active or convalescent COVID-19.

In DNA, the CDR3 is TGTGCCAGCAGCTCGGGTGGAGGACTAGCGGGGAGCCACGAGCAGTACTTC. It encodes CASSSGGGLAGSHEQYF. J is TRBJ2-7 and V is TRBV5-5, with TRBD2 matching over 12 bases. Trimming cost V 3 bases and J 5 bases; bases outside gene matches: 12. The CDR3 runs 17 residues. Germline V CDR1 and CDR2: SGHKS, YYEKEE (reference sequence).

V is TRBV27 and J is TRBJ2-3; weak D call: TRBD2 (6 bases). The CDR3 extends over 17 amino acids. V was pared by 2 bases and J by 0 bases, with 15 bases between. Germline V CDR1 and CDR2: MNHEY, SMNVEV (reference sequence). The DNA for the CDR3 is TGTGCCAGCAGTTTAAGGCCACAGGCGGGGAGCACAGATACGCAGTATTTT. The encoded protein is CASSLRPQAGSTDTQYF.